Following are 10 T cell receptor beta chains from one sample sequenced in a study of blood T cell repertoires in COVID-19. Clones were sequenced by immunoSEQ multiplex PCR, and TCRdb holds only the in-frame ones, with some missing. The sample holds 55,000 to 70,000 clones; about 86% are singletons and the top ten take 4.1%. The specimen sequenced was peripheral blood. These receptors originate from a man aged 45-65 years with acute or convalescent COVID-19.

The chain combines TRBV5-1 with TRBJ1-4; D is possibly TRBD1 (6 bases). The germline V gene has CDR1 SGHRS and CDR2 YFSETQ. Trimming cost V 4 bases and J 8 bases, with 21 bases left between them. This CDR3 is 16 amino acids long. The CDR3 DNA follows: TGCGCCAGCAGCCCGAGAGGACCGGGAGGGGGGGAAAAACTGTTTTTT. This encodes CASSPRGPGGGEKLFF.

The gene calls are TRBV24-1 and TRBJ2-7; 15 nucleotides align to TRBD2. The V and J ends lost 3 bases and 3 bases, in that order; junction bases with no gene match: 8. The CDR3 covers 18 residues. Germline V gives CDR1 KGHDR, CDR2 SFDVKD. The DNA of the CDR3 is TGTGCCACCAGTGATCAGAGGACTAGCGGGAGGGCCGGCTACGAGCAGTACTTC. Protein sequence: CATSDQRTSGRAGYEQYF.

V and J are TRBV30 and TRBJ2-5; 10 bases line up with TRBD2. CDR3 length: 17 residues. The ends lost 4 bases at V and 1 base at J; junction bases unmatched: 12. Germline CDR1 GTSNPN, CDR2 SVGIG (reference sequence). The CDR3 protein is CAWMKGLAGDLQETQYF. The CDR3 region has the DNA TGTGCCTGGATGAAGGGGCTAGCGGGGGACCTCCAAGAGACCCAGTACTTC.

The chain links TRBV12-5 to TRBJ1-2; the match to TRBD1 covers 9 bases. The CDR3 loop spans 16 amino acids. Germline assignment: CDR1 LGHNT and CDR2 FRNRAP. The J segment lost 6 bases and the V segment lost 4 bases, leaving 12 bases of the junction unmatched. The CDR3 loop reads CASGSVLGTGWDGYTF. CDR3 nucleotides: TGTGCTAGTGGTTCTGTATTGGGGACAGGGTGGGATGGCTACACCTTC.

This clone has a single count. The chain joins TRBV5-1 to TRBJ1-1; TRBD1 might be the D (5 bases). The germline V and J ends were trimmed by 0 bases and 5 bases, with 8 bases remaining between them. Germline V gives CDR1 SGHRS, CDR2 YFSETQ. There are 13 residues in the CDR3. CDR3 sequence: CASSLGQITEAFF. The CDR3 DNA reads as TGCGCCAGCAGCTTGGGACAGATTACTGAAGCTTTCTTT.

The chain is built from TRBV28 and TRBJ2-1, with TRBD2 matching over 14 bases. CDR3 length: 15 amino acids. Trimming removed 7 bases from V and 8 bases from J; junction bases left unmatched: 7. Germline loops: CDR1 MDHEN, CDR2 SYDVKM. This CDR3 reads CASIRLAGGPDEQFF. CDR3 DNA sequence: TGTGCCAGCATTAGACTAGCGGGAGGGCCTGATGAGCAGTTCTTC.

This rearrangement joins TRBV24-1 to TRBJ2-2; the D gene is possibly TRBD1 (5 bases). Germline CDR1 reads KGHDR; CDR2 reads SFDVKD. Trimming left V 9 bases short and J 4 bases short, with 8 bases between. The CDR3 is made up of 12 amino acids. The CDR3 protein is CATQDITGELFF. For the CDR3, the DNA is TGTGCCACCCAGGACATCACCGGGGAGCTGTTTTTT.

The rearrangement uses TRBV7-9 and TRBJ2-1; 7 nucleotides line up with TRBD2. Germline V gene lookup returns CDR1 SEHNR and CDR2 FQNEAQ (reference sequence). CDR3 length equals 14 residues. The V gene end was trimmed by 1 base and the J gene end by 7 bases; junction bases not matched to a gene: 4. For the CDR3, the DNA is TGTGCCAGCAGCTTAGGTGTGGGGGGGAATGAGCAGTTCTTC. This translates into CASSLGVGGNEQFF.

This chain uses TRBV4-1 with TRBJ1-4; D may be TRBD1 (6 bases). Germline V lookup: CDR1 MGHRA, CDR2 YSYEKL. Trimming took off 0 bases at V and 4 bases at J, with 18 bases between the two ends. The CDR3 contains 18 residues. CDR3 in amino acids: CASSQDGGFSVFNEKLFF. The CDR3 region has the DNA TGCGCCAGCAGCCAAGATGGGGGCTTCTCCGTTTTTAATGAAAAACTGTTTTTT.

V and J are TRBV7-8 and TRBJ2-3; TRBD2 aligns across 16 bases. The CDR3 loop spans 18 amino acids. The germline V gene has CDR1 SGHVS and CDR2 FQNEAQ. J was trimmed by 9 bases and V by 4 bases; bases with no gene match: 13. The CDR3 region is CASSWIPGLAGGLGTQYF. Here the CDR3 DNA reads TGTGCCAGCAGCTGGATTCCGGGACTAGCGGGGGGGTTGGGCACGCAGTATTTT.